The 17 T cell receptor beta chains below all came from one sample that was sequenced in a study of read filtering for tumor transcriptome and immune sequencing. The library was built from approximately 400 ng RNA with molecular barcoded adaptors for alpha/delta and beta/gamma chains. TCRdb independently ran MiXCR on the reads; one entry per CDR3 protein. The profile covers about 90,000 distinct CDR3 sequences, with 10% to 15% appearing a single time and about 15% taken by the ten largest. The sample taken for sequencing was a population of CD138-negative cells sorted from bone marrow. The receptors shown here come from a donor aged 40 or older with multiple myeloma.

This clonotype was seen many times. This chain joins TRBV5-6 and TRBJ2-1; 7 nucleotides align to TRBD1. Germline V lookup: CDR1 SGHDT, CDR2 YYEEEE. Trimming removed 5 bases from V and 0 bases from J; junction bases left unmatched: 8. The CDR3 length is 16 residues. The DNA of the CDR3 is TGTGCCAGCAGGCAGCTGGACAGGAGCTCCTACAATGAGCAGTTCTTC. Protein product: CASRQLDRSSYNEQFF.

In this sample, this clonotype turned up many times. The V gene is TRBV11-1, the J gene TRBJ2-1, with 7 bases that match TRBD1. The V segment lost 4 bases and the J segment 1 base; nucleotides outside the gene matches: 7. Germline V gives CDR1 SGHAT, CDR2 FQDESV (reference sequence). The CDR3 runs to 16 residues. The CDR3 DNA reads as TGTGCCAGCAGCTCCCGACAGGGCCTGTCCTACAATGAGCAGTTCTTC. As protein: CASSSRQGLSYNEQFF.

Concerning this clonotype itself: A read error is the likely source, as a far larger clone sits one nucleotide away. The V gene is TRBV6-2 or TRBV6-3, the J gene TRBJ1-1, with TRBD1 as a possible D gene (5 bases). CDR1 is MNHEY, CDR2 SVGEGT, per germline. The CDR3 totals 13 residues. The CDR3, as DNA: TGTGCCGGCAGTCACGGGGGGTTAACTGAAGCTTTCTTT. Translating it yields CAGSHGGLTEAFF.

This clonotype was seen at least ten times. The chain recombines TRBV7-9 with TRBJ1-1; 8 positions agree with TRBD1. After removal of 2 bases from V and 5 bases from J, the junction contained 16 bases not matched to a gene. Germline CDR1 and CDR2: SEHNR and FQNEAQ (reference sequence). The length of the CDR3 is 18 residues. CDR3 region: CASSLNGQGSQMRTEAFF. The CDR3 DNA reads TGTGCCAGCAGCTTAAATGGACAGGGAAGTCAAATGAGAACTGAAGCTTTCTTT.

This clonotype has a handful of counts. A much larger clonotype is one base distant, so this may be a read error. The CDR3 DNA follows: TGTGCCAGCAGCCAAAGAGGGACTAGCGGGAGGTTCACCGGGGAGCCGTTTTTT. Protein: CASSQRGTSGRFTGEPFF. The V gene is TRBV4-2, the J gene TRBJ2-2; TRBD2 aligns across 15 bases. Germline loops: CDR1 LGHNA, CDR2 YNFKEQ. The CDR3 has 18 residues.

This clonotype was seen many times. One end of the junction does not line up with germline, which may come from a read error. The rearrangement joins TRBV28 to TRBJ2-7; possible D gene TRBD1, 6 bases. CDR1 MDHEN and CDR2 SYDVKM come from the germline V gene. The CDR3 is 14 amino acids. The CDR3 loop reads CASSRPEDRYEQHF. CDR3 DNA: TGTGCCAGCAGCCGTCCCGAGGACAGATACGAGCAGCACTTC.

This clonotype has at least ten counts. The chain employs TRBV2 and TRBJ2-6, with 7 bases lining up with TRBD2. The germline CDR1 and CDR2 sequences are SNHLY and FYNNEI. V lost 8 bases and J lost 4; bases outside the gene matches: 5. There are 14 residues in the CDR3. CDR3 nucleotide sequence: TGTGCCAGCGTGGGGGGGAGAGGGGCCAACGTCCTGACTTTC. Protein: CASVGGRGANVLTF.

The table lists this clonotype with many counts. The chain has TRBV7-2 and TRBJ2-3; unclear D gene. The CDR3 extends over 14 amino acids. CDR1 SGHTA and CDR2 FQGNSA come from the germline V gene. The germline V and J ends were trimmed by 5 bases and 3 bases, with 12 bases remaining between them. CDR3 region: CASSGYTSTDTQYF. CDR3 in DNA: TGTGCCAGCAGCGGATATACCTCAACAGATACGCAGTATTTT.

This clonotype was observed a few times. CDR3 loop: CASLLLTGELFF. The CDR3 DNA follows: TGTGCCAGCTTACTGCTCACCGGGGAGCTGTTTTTT. The J gene is TRBJ2-2, the V gene TRBV2; D is unclear. Between the trimmed V and J ends, which lost 8 bases and 4 bases, there was a span of 8 bases. This CDR3 comprises 12 residues. CDR1 SNHLY and CDR2 FYNNEI come from the germline V gene.

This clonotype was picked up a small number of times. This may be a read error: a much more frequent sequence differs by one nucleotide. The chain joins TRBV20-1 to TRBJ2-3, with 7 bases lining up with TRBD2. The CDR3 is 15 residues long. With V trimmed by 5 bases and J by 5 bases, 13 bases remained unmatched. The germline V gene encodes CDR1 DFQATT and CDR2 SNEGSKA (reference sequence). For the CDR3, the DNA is TGCAGTGCTTTGACTCGCGGGAGAATGTTAGATACGCAGTATTTT. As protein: CSALTRGRMLDTQYF.

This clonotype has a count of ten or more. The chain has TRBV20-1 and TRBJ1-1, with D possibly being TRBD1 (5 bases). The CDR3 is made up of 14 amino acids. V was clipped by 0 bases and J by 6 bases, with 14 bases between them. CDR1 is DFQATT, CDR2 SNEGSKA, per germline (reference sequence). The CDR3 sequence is CSARDRVLRAEAFF. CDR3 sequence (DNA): TGCAGTGCTAGAGACAGGGTCCTCCGTGCTGAAGCTTTCTTT.

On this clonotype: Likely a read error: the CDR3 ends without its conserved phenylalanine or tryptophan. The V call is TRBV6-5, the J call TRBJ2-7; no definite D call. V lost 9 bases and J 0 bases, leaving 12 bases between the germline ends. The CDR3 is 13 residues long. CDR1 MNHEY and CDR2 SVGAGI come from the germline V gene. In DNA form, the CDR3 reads TGTGCCAGTAGTACACCAAGCTCCTACGAGCAGTACTCC. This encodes CASSTPSSYEQYS.

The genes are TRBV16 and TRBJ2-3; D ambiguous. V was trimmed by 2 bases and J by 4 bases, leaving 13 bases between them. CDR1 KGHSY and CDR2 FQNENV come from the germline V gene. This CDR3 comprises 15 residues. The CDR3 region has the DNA TGTGCCAGCAGCCAACCGTACGGGTGGCCAGATACGCAGTATTTT. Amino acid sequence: CASSQPYGWPDTQYF. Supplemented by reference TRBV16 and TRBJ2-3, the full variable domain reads GEEVAQTPKHLVRGEGQKAKLYCAPIKGHSYVFWYQQVLKNEFKFLISFQNENVFDETGMPKERFSAKCLPNSPCSLEIQATKLEDSAVYFCASSQPYGWPDTQYFGPGTRLTVL.

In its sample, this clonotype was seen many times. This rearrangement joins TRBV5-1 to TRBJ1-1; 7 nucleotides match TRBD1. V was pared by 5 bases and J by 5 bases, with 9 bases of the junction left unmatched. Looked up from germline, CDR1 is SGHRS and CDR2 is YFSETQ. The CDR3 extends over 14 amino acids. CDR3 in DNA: TGCGCCAGCAGTAACCAGGGGGGTGGAACTGAAGCTTTCTTT. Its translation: CASSNQGGGTEAFF.

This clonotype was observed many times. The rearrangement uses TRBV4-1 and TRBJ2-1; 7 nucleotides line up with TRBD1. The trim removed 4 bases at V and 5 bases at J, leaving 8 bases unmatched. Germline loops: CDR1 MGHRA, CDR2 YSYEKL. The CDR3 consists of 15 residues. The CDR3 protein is CASSPRRQGNNEQFF. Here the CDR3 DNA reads TGCGCCAGCAGCCCCCGACGACAGGGAAACAATGAGCAGTTCTTC.

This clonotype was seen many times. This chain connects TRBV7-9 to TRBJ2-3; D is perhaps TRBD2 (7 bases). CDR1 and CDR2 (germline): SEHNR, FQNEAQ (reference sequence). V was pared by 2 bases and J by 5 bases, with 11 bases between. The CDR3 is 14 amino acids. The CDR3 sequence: CASSLSGGRDTQYF. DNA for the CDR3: TGTGCCAGCAGCTTATCGGGGGGCAGAGATACGCAGTATTTT.

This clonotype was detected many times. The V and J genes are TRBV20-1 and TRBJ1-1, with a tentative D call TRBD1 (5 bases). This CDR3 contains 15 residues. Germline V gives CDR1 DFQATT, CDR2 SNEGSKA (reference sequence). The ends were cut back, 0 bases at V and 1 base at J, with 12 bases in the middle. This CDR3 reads CSARDFGGPNTEAFF. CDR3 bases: TGCAGTGCTAGAGATTTTGGGGGACCGAACACTGAAGCTTTCTTT.